This T cell receptor beta chain is drawn from a study of shared clonotypes between healthy human individuals. Terminally differentiated effector memory CD45RA+ cells were excluded from the naive CD8 cells, which were CD45RO-negative and positively selected for CCR7. Between the trimmed V and J ends, which lost 3 bases and 0 bases, there was a span of 11 bases. Germline CDR1 reads WNHNN; CDR2 reads SYGVQD (reference sequence). The CDR3 is made up of 15 amino acids. Study outcomes and limitations: The sharing of about 5% of naive CD4 clonotypes was seen across a handful of donors.

As regards this clone: Antigen: not known.

An assay was performed, and its level was deep. TCRdb's copy holds only in-frame clones and misses some; the assay was immunoSEQ multiplex PCR. The sample consists of hundreds of thousands of clones, approximately 95% of them appearing once. What was sequenced was naive CD8+ T cells sorted from blood. The chain combines TRBV10-1 with TRBJ2-5; D is undetermined. The source of this sequence is a woman aged 30 to 39 in good health. The chain's CDR3 is CASSEPGEYQETQYF. The CDR3 nucleotides read TGCGCCAGCAGTGAACCCGGAGAGTACCAAGAGACCCAGTACTTC.